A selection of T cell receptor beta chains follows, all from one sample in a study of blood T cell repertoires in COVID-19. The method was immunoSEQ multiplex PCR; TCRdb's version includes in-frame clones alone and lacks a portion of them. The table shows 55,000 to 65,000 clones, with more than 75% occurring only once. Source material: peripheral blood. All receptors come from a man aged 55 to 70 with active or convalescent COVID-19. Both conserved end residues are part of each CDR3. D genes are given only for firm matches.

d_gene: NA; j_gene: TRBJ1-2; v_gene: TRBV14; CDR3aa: CARPLGSFGGYTF; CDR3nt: TGTGCCAGGCCCCTAGGGAGTTTCGGTGGCTACACCTTC
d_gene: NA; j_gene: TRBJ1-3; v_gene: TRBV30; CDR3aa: CAWRGGSFTSGNTIYF; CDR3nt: TGTGCCTGGAGGGGGGGGAGCTTTACCTCTGGAAACACCATATATTTT
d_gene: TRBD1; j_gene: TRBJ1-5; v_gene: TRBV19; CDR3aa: CASSTAGTGRNQPQHF; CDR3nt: TGTGCCAGTAGTACAGCCGGGACAGGGCGAAATCAGCCCCAGCATTTT
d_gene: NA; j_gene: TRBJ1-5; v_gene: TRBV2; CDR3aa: CASAQGLQPQHF; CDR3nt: TGTGCCAGCGCCCAGGGACTCCAGCCCCAGCATTTT
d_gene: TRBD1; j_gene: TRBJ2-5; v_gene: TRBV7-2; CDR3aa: CASSPTRGQGGETQYF; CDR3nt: TGTGCCAGCAGCCCCACCCGGGGACAGGGAGGGGAGACCCAGTACTTC
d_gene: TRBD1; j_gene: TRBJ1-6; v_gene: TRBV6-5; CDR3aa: CASSLQGGGSPLHF; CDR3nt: TGTGCCAGCAGTTTACAGGGGGGTGGTTCACCCCTCCACTTT
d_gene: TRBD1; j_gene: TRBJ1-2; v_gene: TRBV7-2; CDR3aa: CASSERTGYGYTF; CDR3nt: TGTGCCAGCAGCGAGAGGACAGGCTATGGCTACACCTTC
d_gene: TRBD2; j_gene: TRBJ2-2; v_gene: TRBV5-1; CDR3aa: CASSLEGLAGGELFF; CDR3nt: TGCGCCAGCAGCTTGGAGGGACTAGCCGGCGGGGAGCTGTTTTTT
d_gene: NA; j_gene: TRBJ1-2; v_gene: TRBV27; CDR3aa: CASRGTTMIYGYTF; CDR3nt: TGTGCCAGCAGGGGGACAACGATGATCTATGGCTACACCTTC
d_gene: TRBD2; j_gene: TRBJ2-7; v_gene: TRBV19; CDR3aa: CASRRSGSTYEQYF; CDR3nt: TGTGCCAGTAGAAGGAGCGGGAGCACCTACGAGCAGTACTTC
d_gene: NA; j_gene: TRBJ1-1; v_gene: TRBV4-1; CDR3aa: CASSQTYRVEAFF; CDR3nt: TGCGCCAGCAGCCAAACTTACCGGGTTGAAGCTTTCTTT
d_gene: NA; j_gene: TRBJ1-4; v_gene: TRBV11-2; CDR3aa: CASSLVSRVNEKLFF; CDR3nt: TGTGCCAGCAGCTTAGTATCCAGGGTTAATGAAAAACTGTTTTTT
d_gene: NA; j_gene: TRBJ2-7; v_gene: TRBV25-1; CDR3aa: CASSEYRGSSEQYF; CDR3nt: TGTGCCAGCAGTGAATATCGGGGATCCTCCGAGCAGTACTTC
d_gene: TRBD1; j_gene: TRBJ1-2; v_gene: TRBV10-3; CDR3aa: CAISGTGGGYTF; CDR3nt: TGTGCCATCAGTGGAACAGGGGGTGGCTACACCTTC